This T cell receptor beta chain was obtained from a study of identical twins (dated by TCRdb to the mid-2010s). With regard to the full study: TCR alpha and beta repertoires from monozygotic twins, unrelated adults of various ages and cord blood were deep-sequenced to test whether fetal clonotypes persist. To rule out contamination, replicate twin experiments were performed at different times with different library preparation protocols. Points the paper makes about the study in general: In beta out-of-frame sequences, excess twin sharing was weaker, because having fewer shared sequences lowered the signal-to-noise ratio. Zero-insertion analyses could be partly confounded by invariant T cells such as MAIT and iNKT, although diverse VJ usage argued against such confounding for most clonotypes. Out-of-frame TCR alpha sequences shared between twins showed an excess of low generation-probability sequences compared with coincidental sharing between unrelated individuals. Out-of-frame TCR alpha sharing in monozygotic twins was systematically underestimated by recombination models, whereas sharing between unrelated individuals was in agreement with the recombination models. Fewer insertions were carried by abundant cord blood beta clonotypes; a weaker similar trend was observed in young adult naive repertoires, while no such trend was observed in memory repertoires. Conclusions relied on cross-sectional statistical analysis, since the same donors could not be followed over many years.

Library preparation was by 5' RACE. Sequencer: Illumina HiSeq 2000. A universal primer binding site was introduced by template switching, and a unique molecular identifier was present in the final cDNA, enabling accurate counting of TCR cDNA molecules. First-strand cDNA for TCR alpha and beta chains was synthesized from specific primers in the conserved constant-segment region. Each cDNA library was double barcoded, with a SMART-Mk sample barcode plus Illumina barcodes, to control for contamination. Two successive PCR steps introduced TruSeq adapter sequences along with Illumina sample barcodes. Sequencing of the TCR alpha and beta cDNA libraries was done on the Illumina HiSeq platform using custom primers. In the source study's methods: MiGEC processed the raw reads to extract unique molecular identifiers, while MiXCR was used to determine the CDR3 positions. For each individual, recombination models were inferred using an EM algorithm with the repgenHMM and IGoR tools. The analysis of shared clonotypes was done with the tcR package in R, with sharing normalized by the product of cloneset sizes. Out-of-frame nonproductive sequences were analyzed to study raw recombination free of thymic and clonal selection effects. TCRdb reprocessed the public reads (quality trimming at Q25 with fastp, clone calling with MiXCR) and kept in-frame beta chains. Here each entry gathers all rows of one CDR3 protein and keeps the most common genes and DNA. What appears here as the V and J calls and clone size reflects TCRdb's work, not the paper's. The sample data list 1.5 million to 2 million distinct CDR3 sequences, and under 35% of these were observed just once. 0.25% to 0.3% of the sample rests with the top ten.

Every donor in the study was a healthy Caucasian. V is trimmed back by 7 bases and J by 5 bases, and the junction contains 10 bases that no gene match accounts for. Sequences SNHLY (CDR1) and FYNNEI (CDR2) are obtained from the germline V gene. Taken from cysteine to phenylalanine, the CDR3 has 14 residues. Only the CDR3 DNA is retained, 42 bases long and in frame from the first base. Details on this clonotype: What antigen it recognizes has not been identified. There are no base qualities to consult, and no much larger clone falls within one base.

Rearrangement joined TRBV2 to TRBJ1-2; 7 junctional bases match TRBD1. Sequencing was carried out using cord blood. The receptor was derived from a newborn girl in good health. Here is the DNA: TGTGCCAGCATTCGGACAGGTCCACTATATGGCTACACCTTC. This translates into CASIRTGPLYGYTF.